This entry features one T cell receptor beta chain sequence. Its antigen is not identified. The data belong to a study of PD-L1 blockade in urothelial cancer. Overall study: Bladder-origin urothelial cancer in males described about 85% of the roughly 30 patients. The authors examined blood 3 weeks (second dose) and 6 weeks after treatment start. Points from the study as a whole: Clonality of blood TCR below the median before treatment predicted better survival.

Only in-frame clones appear in the TCRdb table, and some are missing; sequencing was by immunoSEQ multiplex PCR. The sample has roughly 110,000 clones, 85% to 95% seen once. This sample's time point: peripheral blood 6 weeks after treatment start. Pretreatment and on-treatment samples were taken, numbering 1 to 8 per patient. The germline CDR1 and CDR2 sequences are ENHRY and SYGVKD. The V end was cut by 2 bases, the J end by 4 bases, with 3 bases between. The CDR3 loop spans 12 amino acids. The sample was PBMCs, taken around atezolizumab (anti-PD-L1) treatment. This sequence was found in a man aged 55 to 70 with urothelial cancer. V gene TRBV10-3 combines with J gene TRBJ1-5; unclear D gene. DNA of the CDR3: TGTGCCATCAGTGAGCCGAATCAGCCCCAGCATTTT. Encoded protein: CAISEPNQPQHF.